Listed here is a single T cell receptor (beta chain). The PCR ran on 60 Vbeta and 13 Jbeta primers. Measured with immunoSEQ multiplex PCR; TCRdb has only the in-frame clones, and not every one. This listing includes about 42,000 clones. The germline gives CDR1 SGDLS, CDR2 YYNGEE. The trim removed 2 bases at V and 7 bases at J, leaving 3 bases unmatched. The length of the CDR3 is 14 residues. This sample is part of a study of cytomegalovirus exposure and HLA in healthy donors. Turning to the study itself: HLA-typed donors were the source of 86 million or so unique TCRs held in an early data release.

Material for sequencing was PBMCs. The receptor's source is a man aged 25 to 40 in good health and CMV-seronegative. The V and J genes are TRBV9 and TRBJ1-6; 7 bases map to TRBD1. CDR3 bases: TGTGCCAGCAGCGTTGCAGGGGGAAATTCACCCCTCCACTTT. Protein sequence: CASSVAGGNSPLHF.